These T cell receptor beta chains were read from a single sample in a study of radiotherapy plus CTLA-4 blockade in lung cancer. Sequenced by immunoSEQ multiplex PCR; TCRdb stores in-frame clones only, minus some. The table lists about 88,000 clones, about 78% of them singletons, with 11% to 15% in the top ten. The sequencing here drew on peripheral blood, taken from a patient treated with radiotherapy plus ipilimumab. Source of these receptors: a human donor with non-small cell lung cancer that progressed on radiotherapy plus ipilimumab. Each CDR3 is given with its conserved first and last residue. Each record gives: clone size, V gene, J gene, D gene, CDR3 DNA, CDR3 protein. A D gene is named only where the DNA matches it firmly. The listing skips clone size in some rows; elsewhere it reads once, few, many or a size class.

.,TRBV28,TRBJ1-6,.,TGTGCCAGCAGTTTGGGGTTAAACAGGGAGGGTGGAAATTCACCCCTCCACTTT,CASSLGLNREGGNSPLHF
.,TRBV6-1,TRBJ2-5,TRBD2,TGTGCCAGCAGTGAGGGACTAGCGGGAGGGTTAGCCCAGTACTTC,CASSEGLAGGLAQYF
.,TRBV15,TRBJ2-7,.,TGTGCCACCAGCAGAGGAGGGATTTCTTCCTACGAGCAGTACTTC,CATSRGGISSYEQYF
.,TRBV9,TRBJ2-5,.,TGTGCCAGCAGCGCAGGACCTCAAGAGACCCAGTACTTC,CASSAGPQETQYF
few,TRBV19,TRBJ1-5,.,TGTGCCAGTAGTACGGGCAGGGTGGGACAGCCCCAGCATTTT,CASSTGRVGQPQHF
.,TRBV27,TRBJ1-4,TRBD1,TGTGCCAGCAGTCCGGGACAGTATTTGGAGGTTGAAAAACTGTTTTTT,CASSPGQYLEVEKLFF
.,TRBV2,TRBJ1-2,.,TGTGCCAGCATATCGGGTGGCTACACCTTC,CASISGGYTF
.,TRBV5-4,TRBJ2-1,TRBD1,TGTGCCAGCAGCACTTACAGGGGGCCCAACAATGAGCAGTTCTTC,CASSTYRGPNNEQFF
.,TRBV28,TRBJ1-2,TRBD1,TGTGCCAGCACCAACTCAGACAGGGCCAACTATGGCTACACCTTC,CASTNSDRANYGYTF
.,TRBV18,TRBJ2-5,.,TGTGCCAGCTCACCATTCAGGGAAGAGACCCAGTACTTC,CASSPFREETQYF
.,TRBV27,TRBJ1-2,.,TGTGCCAGCAGTTTAGGCAGGAATAACTATGGCTACACCTTC,CASSLGRNNYGYTF
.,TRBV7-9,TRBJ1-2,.,TGTGCCAGCAGCCCGAGTTGGGAGGAGGACGGCTACACCTTC,CASSPSWEEDGYTF
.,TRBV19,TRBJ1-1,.,TGTGCCAGTACCATTTCCTGGGGGGCCGTTCACACTGAAGCTTTCTTT,CASTISWGAVHTEAFF
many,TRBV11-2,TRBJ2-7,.,TGTGCCAGCGGAGACTCGTGGAACGAGCAGTACTTC,CASGDSWNEQYF
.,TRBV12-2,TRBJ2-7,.,TGTGCAAGTCGCTATCAACAGGGGGGGGATGGTAGCGGGCTTTGGATTTACGAGCAGTACTTC,CASRYQQGGDGSGLWIYEQYF
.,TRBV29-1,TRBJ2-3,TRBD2,TGCAGCCTCGGGGAGGGTAGCACAGATACGCAGTATTTT,CSLGEGSTDTQYF
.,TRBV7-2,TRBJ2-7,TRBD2,TGTGCCAGCAGCCCTAGCGGGAGAGGCTACGAGCAGTACTTC,CASSPSGRGYEQYF
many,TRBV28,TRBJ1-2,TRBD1,TGTGCCAGCAGTACTGAGGAAGACAGGGTTAAGGGCTATGGCTACACCTTC,CASSTEEDRVKGYGYTF
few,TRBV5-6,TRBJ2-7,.,TGTGCCAGCAGCCCAGGGGGGAGAAGGAACGAGCAGTACTTC,CASSPGGRRNEQYF
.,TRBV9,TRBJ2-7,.,TGTGCCAGCAGCGTAGGGGGCAGGGCCTACGAGCAGTACTTC,CASSVGGRAYEQYF
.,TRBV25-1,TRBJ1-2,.,TGTGCCAGCAGTGAATTCGCAGGGGTGCATGGCTACACCTTC,CASSEFAGVHGYTF
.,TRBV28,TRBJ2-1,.,TGTGCCAGCAGTACGGACAGGGAGGGGGTCGACAATGAGCAGTTCTTC,CASSTDREGVDNEQFF
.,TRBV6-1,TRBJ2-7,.,TGTGCCAGCAGCCGGGACGACTCCTACGAGCAGTACTTC,CASSRDDSYEQYF
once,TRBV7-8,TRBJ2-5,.,TGTGCCAGCAGCTTAGAGAAGGACCAGGGGGAGACCCAGTACTTC,CASSLEKDQGETQYF
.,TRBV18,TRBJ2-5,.,TGTGCCAGCTCACCGGAGCGCCGGGAGAAAGAGACCCAGTACTTC,CASSPERREKETQYF
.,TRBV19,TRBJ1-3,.,TGTGCCAGTAGTATATCGGGTAACTCTGGAAACACCATATATTTT,CASSISGNSGNTIYF
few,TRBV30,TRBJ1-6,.,TGTGCCTGGAGTGAGGGCAGGGGAATTTCACCCCTCCACTTT,CAWSEGRGISPLHF
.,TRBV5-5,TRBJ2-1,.,TGTGCCAGCAGCTTGGAGGTCGGTCTGAATGAGCAGTTCTTC,CASSLEVGLNEQFF
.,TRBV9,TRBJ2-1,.,TGTGCCAGCAGCGTAGCGGTGGGGAATGAGCAGTTCTTC,CASSVAVGNEQFF
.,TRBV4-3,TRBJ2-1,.,TGCGCCAGCAGCCAAGATCGTGGAGGGAGGGAGCAGTTCTTC,CASSQDRGGREQFF
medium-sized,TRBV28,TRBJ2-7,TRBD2,TGTGCCAGCAGTACGTCTCCGGGACTAGCGGGAGATCACTACGAGCAGTACTTC,CASSTSPGLAGDHYEQYF
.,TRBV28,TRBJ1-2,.,TGTGCCAGCAGTCCCTACGGGGGGGTTGACTATGGCTACACCTTC,CASSPYGGVDYGYTF
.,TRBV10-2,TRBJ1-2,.,TGCGCCAGCAGTGCGGGGACCTTCTATGGCTACACCTTC,CASSAGTFYGYTF
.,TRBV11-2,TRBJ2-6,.,TGTGCCAGCAGCTTAGCTTTTAGGAGGTCTGGGGCCAACGTCCTGACTTTC,CASSLAFRRSGANVLTF
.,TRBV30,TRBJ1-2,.,TGTGCCTGGTTGGAGAAAGTGCCTAACTATGGCTACACCTTC,CAWLEKVPNYGYTF
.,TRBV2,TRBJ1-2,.,TGTGCCAGCAGTGCCCAGCCTTATGGCTACACCTTC,CASSAQPYGYTF